Presented here are 27 T cell receptor beta chains from one specimen sequenced in a study of blood T cell repertoires in COVID-19. Sequenced by immunoSEQ multiplex PCR; TCRdb stores in-frame clones only, minus some. In the table there are around 290,000 clones, around 90% of which are singletons. Sequencing input: PBMCs or T cells enriched from blood (not recorded which). All receptors come from a woman in her 30s who had recovered from COVID-19.

The chain uses TRBV12-3 or TRBV12-4 and TRBJ2-7, with D possibly being TRBD1 (6 bases). V shed 5 bases and J shed 9 bases, with 14 bases lying between them. CDR3 length: 12 amino acids. The CDR3 nucleotides read TGTGCCAGCAGTCGCTTAGGGACAAGGCAGTACTTC. It is translated as CASSRLGTRQYF.

This clone was seen just once. The rearrangement joins TRBV7-2 to TRBJ2-7; TRBD2 aligns across 10 bases. The V segment lost 8 bases and the J segment 2 bases; nucleotides outside the gene matches: 6. Germline CDR1 SGHTA, CDR2 FQGNSA. This CDR3 contains 14 residues. The DNA for the CDR3 is TGTGCCAGCGGATCTAGCGGGAGTGCCTACGAGCAGTACTTC. It translates to CASGSSGSAYEQYF.

The CDR3 region has the DNA TGTGCCAGCAGTGAATGGGCAGGGGGGCAGCCCCAGCATTTT. Translation: CASSEWAGGQPQHF. The V and J genes are TRBV2 and TRBJ1-5; 7 bases are shared with TRBD1. Germline values: CDR1 SNHLY, CDR2 FYNNEI. Unmatched junction bases numbered 5, after V lost 2 bases and J lost 7 bases. The CDR3 spans 14 residues.

The chain uses TRBV20-1 and TRBJ1-2; TRBD1 agrees at 7 bases. V lost 5 bases and J lost 5; bases outside the gene matches: 8. The CDR3 totals 13 residues. Germline CDR1 and CDR2: DFQATT and SNEGSKA (reference sequence). CDR3 coding DNA: TGCAGTGCTGGTGGGACAGATCTTTATGGCTACACCTTC. It yields the protein CSAGGTDLYGYTF.

The gene calls are TRBV6-6 and TRBJ1-1; 8 bases match TRBD1. Trimming cost V 2 bases and J 9 bases; bases outside gene matches: 11. Per the germline V gene, CDR1 is MNHNY and CDR2 is SVGAGI (reference sequence). The CDR3 contains 15 residues. In DNA, the CDR3 is TGTGCCAGCAGTTACCCTACCGGGACAGGTGGAAAAGCTTTCTTT. It translates to CASSYPTGTGGKAFF.

A single count supports this clone. V gene TRBV27 combines with J gene TRBJ1-5; 8 positions match TRBD1. V lost 3 bases, J lost 2 bases, and 9 bases stayed unmatched. Germline V gives CDR1 MNHEY, CDR2 SMNVEV (reference sequence). This CDR3 spans 17 amino acids. The CDR3 protein is CASSFSGQGRGNQPQHF. CDR3 coding DNA: TGTGCCAGCAGTTTTAGCGGACAGGGTCGTGGCAATCAGCCCCAGCATTTT.

The rearrangement joins TRBV5-1 to TRBJ2-3; TRBD2 matches at 15 bases. Germline CDR1 SGHRS, CDR2 YFSETQ. This CDR3 spans 18 amino acids. After removal of 4 bases from V and 4 bases from J, the junction contained 10 bases not matched to a gene. This CDR3 reads CASSAGLAGGALADTQYF. The CDR3 region has the DNA TGCGCCAGCAGCGCGGGACTAGCGGGGGGCGCCTTGGCAGATACGCAGTATTTT.

The chain couples TRBV4-3 to TRBJ2-7; TRBD1 agrees at 9 bases. With V trimmed by 1 base and J by 2 bases, 6 bases remained unmatched. The germline V gene has CDR1 LGHNA and CDR2 YSLEER. The CDR3 loop spans 16 amino acids. The CDR3 region is CASSQGLWTGAYEQYF. CDR3 nucleotides: TGCGCCAGCAGCCAAGGGCTTTGGACAGGGGCCTACGAGCAGTACTTC.

The V gene is TRBV28, the J gene TRBJ2-7, with 10 nucleotides matching TRBD1. The CDR3 has 17 amino acids. Germline trimming cut 3 bases from V and 7 bases from J; bases unmatched to any gene: 15. The germline CDR1 and CDR2 sequences are MDHEN and SYDVKM. This CDR3 reads CASSFLSRDRGAGEQYF. The CDR3 DNA sequence: TGTGCCAGCAGTTTCCTAAGCCGGGACAGGGGAGCGGGGGAGCAGTACTTC.

This clone has just a few counts. The V and J genes are TRBV7-9 and TRBJ2-1; tentative D call: TRBD1 (6 bases). CDR1 SEHNR and CDR2 FQNEAQ come from the germline V gene (reference sequence). There are 12 residues in the CDR3. V was cut by 6 bases and J by 7 bases, with 10 bases left in between. The CDR3 DNA reads TGTGCCAGCAGTTCCAGGGGTAATGAGCAGTTCTTC. The encoded protein is CASSSRGNEQFF.

V is TRBV6-4 and J is TRBJ2-5; 10 bases align to TRBD2. The germline V gene has CDR1 MRHNA and CDR2 SNTAGT. V shed 5 bases, J shed 4 bases, and the junction held 10 bases outside the gene matches. The CDR3 length is 16 residues. CDR3 sequence reads: CASSPGDSGGPETQYF. Written as DNA, the CDR3 is TGTGCCAGCAGTCCCGGAGATAGCGGGGGGCCAGAGACCCAGTACTTC.

This chain links TRBV28 with TRBJ2-7, with 7 bases aligning to TRBD1. Losses at the gene ends were 7 bases for V and 1 base for J; bases not matched to a gene: 10. The CDR3 loop spans 15 amino acids. Germline CDR1 reads MDHEN; CDR2 reads SYDVKM. CDR3 amino acids: CASTPTGPKSYEQYF. CDR3 DNA sequence: TGTGCCAGCACTCCGACAGGGCCGAAATCCTACGAGCAGTACTTC.

The chain is built from TRBV6-5 and TRBJ1-3; 9 positions match TRBD1. Trimming cost V 11 bases and J 8 bases; bases outside gene matches: 16. This CDR3 has 15 amino acids. Looked up from germline, CDR1 is MNHEY and CDR2 is SVGAGI. The CDR3, as DNA: TGTGCCGGGAGCAGTTGGCGGGACAGGGCGGACACCATATATTTT. Amino acids: CAGSSWRDRADTIYF.

This clone was observed once. The chain has TRBV28 and TRBJ1-2, with 12 bases that match TRBD1. The CDR3 consists of 15 residues. The V segment lost 9 bases and the J segment 8 bases; nucleotides outside the gene matches: 13. The germline gives CDR1 MDHEN, CDR2 SYDVKM. CDR3: CASSGTGGLQGGYTF. For the CDR3, the DNA is TGTGCCAGTTCCGGGACAGGGGGCCTCCAGGGAGGCTACACCTTC.

This chain uses TRBV6-5 with TRBJ2-1; 11 bases agree with TRBD2. This CDR3 is 16 amino acids long. The trim removed 2 bases at V and 4 bases at J, leaving 4 bases unmatched. CDR1 is MNHEY, CDR2 SVGAGI, per germline. The CDR3 spells CASSYKLAGDYNEQFF. The CDR3 DNA follows: TGTGCCAGCAGTTACAAACTAGCGGGAGATTACAATGAGCAGTTCTTC.

The chain couples TRBV11-2 to TRBJ2-1; weak D call: TRBD2 (5 bases). The CDR3 is 14 amino acids. V was cut by 0 bases and J by 10 bases, with 13 bases left in between. Germline values: CDR1 SGHAT, CDR2 FQNNGV. The CDR3: CASSLDRAKREQFF. CDR3 DNA: TGTGCCAGCAGCTTAGATCGAGCCAAGCGGGAGCAGTTCTTC.

This clone has only one observation. The chain uses TRBV7-9 and TRBJ2-7; D gene uncertain. The CDR3 length is 13 residues. Trimming removed 4 bases from V and 7 bases from J, with 14 bases in between. CDR1 is SEHNR and CDR2 is FQNEAQ in the germline V gene (reference sequence). CDR3 bases: TGTGCCAGCAGCTCCTCCGCCCAGAGGGAGCAGTACTTC. Amino acid sequence: CASSSSAQREQYF.

This clone has a handful of counts. The chain joins TRBV5-4 to TRBJ1-2; D gene uncertain. This CDR3 comprises 14 residues. In germline, CDR1 is SGHNT, CDR2 YYREEE (reference sequence). The germline V and J ends were trimmed by 2 bases and 1 base, with 9 bases remaining between them. The CDR3 here is CASSFGGLNYGYTF. The CDR3 nucleotides are TGTGCCAGCAGCTTTGGAGGGCTTAACTATGGCTACACCTTC. Supplemented by reference TRBV5-4 and TRBJ1-2, the full variable domain reads ETGVTQSPTHLIKTRGQQVTLRCSSQSGHNTVSWYQQALGQGPQFIFQYYREEENGRGNFPPRFSGLQFPNYSSELNVNALELDDSALYLCASSFGGLNYGYTFGSGTRLTVV.

In its sample, this clone was seen a few times. The chain joins TRBV7-9 to TRBJ1-1, with no clear D. Germline values: CDR1 SEHNR, CDR2 FQNEAQ (reference sequence). V was cut by 3 bases and J by 3 bases, with 14 bases left in between. This CDR3 comprises 15 residues. This chain's CDR3 is CASSFPPGKDTEAFF. CDR3 nucleotides: TGTGCCAGCAGCTTCCCGCCCGGGAAAGACACTGAAGCTTTCTTT.

The V and J genes are TRBV27 and TRBJ2-3; 9 nucleotides agree with TRBD2. V shed 6 bases and J 2 bases; nucleotides not matched to a gene: 6. This CDR3 contains 15 residues. CDR1 is MNHEY and CDR2 is SMNVEV in the germline V gene (reference sequence). The CDR3 nucleotides read TGTGCCAGCAGCTCTCCTAGCGGGGTCACAGATACGCAGTATTTT. Residues: CASSSPSGVTDTQYF.

This sequence joins TRBV9 and TRBJ2-3; weak D call: TRBD2 (6 bases). V gave up 2 bases and J gave up 6 bases, with 13 bases separating them. This CDR3 region has 14 residues. Germline CDR1 reads SGDLS; CDR2 reads YYNGEE. CDR3 bases: TGTGCCAGCAGCGTGTCGGGGGTCCCCGATACGCAGTATTTT. This gives the protein CASSVSGVPDTQYF.

The chain is built from TRBV7-5 and TRBJ1-4. TRBV7-5 is shown as a pseudogene. The CDR3 consists of 15 residues. This CDR3 is CARSPRYYSNEKLFF. CDR3 nucleotides: TGTGCCAGAAGCCCACGATACTACTCTAATGAAAAACTGTTTTTT.

This chain uses TRBV3-1 (or the pseudogene TRBV3-2) with TRBJ2-1; the D gene is possibly TRBD1 (6 bases). The V gene's germline CDR1 is LGHDT and CDR2 YNNKEL (reference sequence). V lost 6 bases, J lost 5 bases, and 11 bases lay in between. The CDR3 is made up of 13 amino acids. The CDR3 DNA sequence: TGTGCCAGCAGGGATCAGGGGCACAATGAGCAGTTCTTC. Translating gives CASRDQGHNEQFF.

CDR3 DNA sequence: TGTGCCAGCAGTTTAAACCCGACTAGCGGGGTCTACGAGCAGTACTTC. This codes for CASSLNPTSGVYEQYF. The genes are TRBV28 and TRBJ2-7, with 11 bases aligning to TRBD2. Germline assignment: CDR1 MDHEN and CDR2 SYDVKM. This CDR3 region has 16 residues. V lost 2 bases and J lost 3; bases outside the gene matches: 6.

The rearrangement uses TRBV5-1 and TRBJ2-3, with 12 bases aligning to TRBD2. V lost 4 bases to trimming and J lost 3 bases; unmatched junction nucleotides: 6. This CDR3 is built from 16 residues. CDR1 and CDR2 from the germline V gene are SGHRS and YFSETQ. The CDR3 region is CASSPPSGGATDTQYF. In DNA, the CDR3 is TGCGCCAGCAGCCCCCCTAGCGGGGGGGCGACAGATACGCAGTATTTT.

This clone was picked up one time. This rearrangement joins TRBV14 to TRBJ1-2; unclear D gene. Germline CDR1 reads SGHDN; CDR2 reads FVKESK. Trimming left V 7 bases short and J 7 bases short, with 22 bases between. The CDR3 runs 15 residues. Here the CDR3 DNA reads TGTGCCAGCATCCGGCGACCGGGAGGACCCGGTGGCTACACCTTC. It translates to CASIRRPGGPGGYTF. Drawing the rest from reference TRBV14 and TRBJ1-2, the complete variable domain is EAGVTQFPSHSVIEKGQTVTLRCDPISGHDNLYWYRRVMGKEIKFLLHFVKESKQDESGMPNNRFLAERTGGTYSTLKVQPAELEDSGVYFCASIRRPGGPGGYTFGSGTRLTVV.

The genes are TRBV24-1 and TRBJ2-7; tentative D call: TRBD1 (8 bases). Trimming removed 4 bases at V and 2 bases at J, with 11 bases between. Germline lookup yields CDR1 KGHDR and CDR2 SFDVKD. The CDR3 sequence is 14 residues long. CDR3 in DNA: TGTGCCACCAGTGAAACAGGGGGGGCCTACGAGCAGTACTTC. Translating it yields CATSETGGAYEQYF.